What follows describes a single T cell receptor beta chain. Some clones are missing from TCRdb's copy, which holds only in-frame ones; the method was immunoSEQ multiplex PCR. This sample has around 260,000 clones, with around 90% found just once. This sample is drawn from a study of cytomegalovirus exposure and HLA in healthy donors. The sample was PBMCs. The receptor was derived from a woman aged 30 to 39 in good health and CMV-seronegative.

CDR3 bases: TGTGCCAGCAGCTTAATCGCAGGGGCGCGAAATGAGCAGTTCTTC. Amino acid sequence: CASSLIAGARNEQFF. The rearrangement joins TRBV7-8 to TRBJ2-1; TRBD1 might be the D (6 bases). This CDR3 spans 15 amino acids. V was shortened by 2 bases and J by 7 bases, with 15 bases between the two germline ends. Germline-derived CDR1 and CDR2 are SGHVS and FQNEAQ.